This T cell receptor beta chain was found in a study of cytomegalovirus exposure and HLA in healthy donors. The table lists this clone with a few counts. Antigen specificity is unknown. Unrecorded immune exposure was likely among donors, who were nominally healthy when sampled. The PCR contained 60 Vbeta and 13 Jbeta primers. Some clones are missing from TCRdb's copy, which holds only in-frame ones; the method was immunoSEQ multiplex PCR. The table lists 150,000 to 200,000 clones, 80% of them singletons. The length of the CDR3 is 14 residues. The V end lost 7 bases, the J end lost 4 bases, and 16 bases lay between the germline ends. CDR1 and CDR2 (germline): MNHNS, SASEGT. General observations from the study: In a later analysis, a genetic analysis reported fewer productive-TCR N-insertions in an Asian-associated ancestry cluster than the cohort average.

The V call is TRBV6-1, the J call TRBJ1-2; the D gene is possibly TRBD1 (6 bases). This TCR was recovered from a boy aged 5-17 years in good health and CMV-seronegative. Sequences were obtained from PBMCs. The CDR3 sequence: CASTFQGLTYGYTF. DNA for the CDR3: TGTGCCAGCACCTTCCAGGGGCTGACCTATGGCTACACCTTC.